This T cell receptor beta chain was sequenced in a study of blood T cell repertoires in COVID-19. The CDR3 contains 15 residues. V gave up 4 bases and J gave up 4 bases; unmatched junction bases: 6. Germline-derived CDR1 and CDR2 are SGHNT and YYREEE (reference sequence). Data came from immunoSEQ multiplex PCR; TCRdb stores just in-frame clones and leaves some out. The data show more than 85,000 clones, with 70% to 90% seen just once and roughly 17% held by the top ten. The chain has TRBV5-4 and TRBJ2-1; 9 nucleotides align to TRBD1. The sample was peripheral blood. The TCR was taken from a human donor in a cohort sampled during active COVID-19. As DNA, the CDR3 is TGTGCCAGCAGCATAGACAGGGGGGAGTACAATGAGCAGTTCTTC. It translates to CASSIDRGEYNEQFF.